This T cell receptor beta chain was captured in a study of PD-1 blockade in classical Hodgkin lymphoma. Study-level background: Every 2 weeks, patients had 3 mg/kg nivolumab intravenously. Study-level findings and limits: The causes of the repertoire differences, possibly disease activity or prior therapy, remain undefined. Compared with healthy donors, newly diagnosed patients reportedly showed lower baseline TCR diversity. CD4+ TCR diversity, unlike CD8+, climbed significantly by C4D1.

The time point is: cycle 4 day 1 (C4D1), after less than 7 weeks of nivolumab. Each patient relapsed following autologous stem cell transplantation, and prior brentuximab vedotin exposure differed. With V trimmed by 6 bases and J by 5 bases, 11 bases remained unmatched. Germline V gives CDR1 MNHEY, CDR2 SVGAGI. The CDR3 runs to 15 residues. Here immunoSEQ multiplex PCR was the method, and the copy in TCRdb shows in-frame clones only, minus some. This table has about 64,000 clones, roughly 92% appearing once. Notes on this clone: No antigen is known for it.

The specimen comprised peripheral blood mononuclear cells (PBMCs), sampled before the fourth cycle of nivolumab. The clonotype was recovered from a human donor with classical Hodgkin lymphoma. The chain couples TRBV6-5 to TRBJ2-5; 8 nucleotides line up with TRBD1. CDR3 amino acids: CASRNGQGALETQYF. CDR3 DNA: TGTGCCAGCAGAAACGGTCAGGGGGCGCTGGAGACCCAGTACTTC.